Following are 16 T cell receptor beta chains from one sample sequenced in a study of T-cell memory formation after mild COVID-19. TCRdb used MiXCR to reprocess the 5' RACE reads, holding one entry per CDR3 protein. The sample shows 100,000 to 150,000 distinct CDR3 sequences, over 15% of them seen only once. Specimen: PBMCs or a T cell subset sorted from them (not recorded which). All receptors come from a man aged 18 to 35 who had mild COVID-19 (a few samples of this study predate the infection). Cell type and time point are not known.

V gene TRBV20-1 combines with J gene TRBJ1-4, with no clear D. This CDR3 has 13 amino acids. The germline gives CDR1 DFQATT, CDR2 SNEGSKA (reference sequence). The CDR3 DNA reads TGCGTTACCACCGGGCCGCTTAAGGAAAAACTGTTTTTT. Translation gives CVTTGPLKEKLFF.

This clonotype was detected a few times. The V gene is TRBV6-5, the J gene TRBJ2-3, with a weak D call TRBD1 (7 bases). Germline V gene lookup returns CDR1 MNHEY and CDR2 SVGAGI. Trimming removed 6 bases at V and 2 bases at J, with 18 bases between. The CDR3 spans 16 residues. For the CDR3, the DNA is TGTGCCAGCAGCTCCAGGGGGGACTTTTACACAGATACGCAGTATTTT. It specifies CASSSRGDFYTDTQYF.

The J gene is TRBJ2-3, the V gene TRBV18, with D uncertain. The length of the CDR3 is 15 residues. The germline V and J ends were trimmed by 3 bases and 8 bases, with 18 bases remaining between them. Germline V gives CDR1 KGHSH, CDR2 LQKENI. CDR3 in amino acids: CASSPRTEVLGTQYF. CDR3 nucleotides: TGTGCCAGCTCACCTCGTACAGAGGTCCTCGGTACGCAGTATTTT.

This clonotype was picked up many times. V and J are TRBV6-5 and TRBJ2-3; 11 nucleotides line up with TRBD1. After removal of 4 bases from V and 5 bases from J, the junction contained 8 bases not matched to a gene. The CDR3 is made up of 16 amino acids. The germline gives CDR1 MNHEY, CDR2 SVGAGI. CDR3 residues: CASSSAGTGGRDTQYF. In nucleotides, the CDR3 is TGTGCCAGCAGTTCGGCCGGGACAGGGGGAAGAGATACGCAGTATTTT.

V usage is TRBV7-3 and J usage is TRBJ2-5; D possibly corresponds to TRBD2 (5 bases). The CDR3 has 14 amino acids. Germline CDR1 is SGHTA and CDR2 is FQGTGA. V gave up 5 bases and J gave up 7 bases, with 17 bases separating them. CDR3 sequence: CASSPTGEGGTQYF. The CDR3 coding sequence is TGTGCCAGCAGCCCCACCGGGGAAGGCGGGACCCAGTACTTC.

There are a few counts of this clonotype. The chain uses TRBV5-4 and TRBJ2-1; tentatively, D is TRBD1 (6 bases). CDR1 is SGHNT, CDR2 YYREEE, per germline (reference sequence). The V gene lost 4 bases and the J gene lost 7 bases, with 15 bases spanning the gap. This CDR3 is built from 14 residues. This CDR3 is CASSTQGVANEQFF. CDR3 DNA sequence: TGTGCCAGCAGCACACAGGGAGTTGCAAATGAGCAGTTCTTC.

This clonotype was seen only a few times. The V and J genes are TRBV9 and TRBJ2-2; D remains unclear. CDR1 and CDR2 (germline): SGDLS, YYNGEE. The CDR3 totals 14 residues. V was clipped by 0 bases and J by 7 bases, with 10 bases between them. Written as DNA, the CDR3 is TGTGCCAGCAGCGTAGCTTCGGCGGTCGGGGAGCTGTTTTTT. This translates into CASSVASAVGELFF.

This clonotype came up a few times. The V call is TRBV7-2, the J call TRBJ2-2; TRBD2 aligns across 7 bases. Germline trimming cut 3 bases from V and 7 bases from J; bases unmatched to any gene: 5. The CDR3 is 14 amino acids. Germline V gene data show CDR1 as SGHTA and CDR2 as FQGNSA. For the CDR3, the DNA is TGTGCCAGCAGCTTCCTCGGGGGGATCGGGGAGCTGTTTTTT. Its protein product is CASSFLGGIGELFF.

CDR3 sequence: CASSQGIQRSTALRLEAQYF. The CDR3 DNA reads as TGCGCCAGCAGCCAGGGAATCCAACGCTCGACCGCGCTGCGGTTGGAGGCCCAGTACTTC. The J gene is TRBJ2-5, the V gene TRBV5-1; D is perhaps TRBD1 or TRBD2 (5 bases each). V was cut by 4 bases and J by 9 bases, with 37 bases left in between. The germline CDR1 and CDR2 sequences are SGHRS and YFSETQ. The CDR3 length is 20 residues.

This CDR3 reads CASSLEYGEQFF. The DNA for the CDR3 is TGTGCCAGCAGCTTAGAGTATGGTGAGCAGTTCTTC. This chain connects TRBV11-2 to TRBJ2-1; D is unresolved. Trimming removed 0 bases at V and 9 bases at J, with 6 bases between. Germline CDR1 reads SGHAT; CDR2 reads FQNNGV. This CDR3 is 12 amino acids long.

V usage is TRBV7-2 and J usage is TRBJ1-5; D unresolved. The CDR3 runs 14 residues. CDR1 is SGHTA and CDR2 is FQGNSA in the germline V gene. V lost 1 base to trimming and J lost 7 bases, with 11 bases between them. The CDR3: CASSLGVRGQPQHF. In DNA form, the CDR3 reads TGTGCCAGCAGCTTAGGGGTTAGAGGGCAGCCCCAGCATTTT. Combining the CDR3 with reference TRBV7-2 and TRBJ1-5 gives the whole variable domain GAGVSQSPSNKVTEKGKDVELRCDPISGHTALYWYRQSLGQGLEFLIYFQGNSAPDKSGLPSDRFSAERTGGSVSTLTIQRTQQEDSAVYLCASSLGVRGQPQHFGDGTRLSIL.

This clonotype came up a few times. This sequence joins TRBV2 and TRBJ1-1, with TRBD1 as a possible D gene (5 bases). This CDR3 has 14 amino acids. With 7 bases removed from V and 0 bases from J, the gap between germline ends came to 12 bases. Looked up from germline, CDR1 is SNHLY and CDR2 is FYNNEI. The chain's CDR3 is CASKIDRLNTEAFF. The CDR3 DNA reads TGTGCCAGCAAAATCGACAGATTGAACACTGAAGCTTTCTTT.

The CDR3 nucleotides read TGTGCCAGCAGTTTCGTTAGTGTCGAGCAGTACTTC. It is translated as CASSFVSVEQYF. This rearrangement joins TRBV12-3 or TRBV12-4 to TRBJ2-7, with D uncertain. The CDR3 totals 12 residues. V lost 3 bases and J 6 bases, leaving 9 bases between the germline ends.

This clonotype was seen repeatedly, ten times or more. The genes are TRBV7-9 and TRBJ2-5; D remains unclear. CDR3 length: 14 amino acids. Germline CDR1 and CDR2: SEHNR and FQNEAQ (reference sequence). The ends were cut back, 5 bases at V and 4 bases at J, with 14 bases in the middle. In DNA, the CDR3 is TGTGCCAGCAGCCTAGTAGCCTCTGGAGAGACCCAGTACTTC. Protein: CASSLVASGETQYF.

Only a few counts were recorded for this clonotype. The rearrangement joins TRBV7-2 to TRBJ2-3, with 9 bases identical to TRBD1. V lost 7 bases and J lost 2; bases outside the gene matches: 4. The CDR3 totals 14 residues. Germline CDR1 reads SGHTA; CDR2 reads FQGNSA. CDR3 sequence reads: CASTTGGNTDTQYF. CDR3 sequence (DNA): TGTGCCAGCACCACAGGGGGCAACACAGATACGCAGTATTTT.

This clonotype was seen a handful of times. The rearrangement uses TRBV29-1 and TRBJ2-5; 8 bases line up with TRBD1. The CDR3 extends over 14 amino acids. J was trimmed by 3 bases and V by 2 bases; bases with no gene match: 5. Germline CDR1 reads SQVTM; CDR2 reads ANQGSEA. The CDR3 sequence is CSVERTGSEETQYF. In DNA, the CDR3 is TGCAGCGTTGAAAGGACAGGGTCGGAAGAGACCCAGTACTTC. Supplemented by reference TRBV29-1 and TRBJ2-5, the full variable domain reads SAVISQKPSRDICQRGTSLTIQCQVDSQVTMMFWYRQQPGQSLTLIATANQGSEATYESGFVIDKFPISRPNLTFSTLTVSNMSPEDSSIYLCSVERTGSEETQYFGPGTRLLVL.